The T cell receptor beta chain under discussion was sequenced for a study of shared clonotypes between healthy human individuals. Study-level points and caveats: Roughly 5% of naive CD4 clonotypes were common to a handful of donors. Despite large depth, rarefaction showed incomplete sorted-subset sequencing. Memory subsets generally showed lower estimated richness than naive subsets.

Some clones are missing from TCRdb's copy, which holds only in-frame ones; the method was immunoSEQ multiplex PCR. The data hold some 2,000,000 clones, with about 95% observed a single time. A note on this clone: As yet, its antigen is unknown.

Germline trimming cut 4 bases from V and 4 bases from J; bases unmatched to any gene: 5. The CDR3 has 14 amino acids. The germline gives CDR1 SEHNR, CDR2 FQNEAQ (reference sequence). Cells designated naive CD8 were CD45RO-negative and were positively selected for CCR7, with terminally differentiated effector memory CD45RA+ cells excluded. There were no recent acute infections or vaccinations among the donors, who were healthy HIV-negative adults. The sequenced material came from naive CD8+ T cells sorted from blood. The V gene is TRBV7-9, the J gene TRBJ2-5; 8 nucleotides align to TRBD1. The clonotype originates from a man younger than 35 in good health. CDR3 sequence: CASSYGTGLETQYF. In nucleotides, the CDR3 is TGTGCCAGCAGCTACGGGACAGGCCTAGAGACCCAGTACTTC. Drawing the rest from reference TRBV7-9 and TRBJ2-5, the complete variable domain is DTGVSQNPRHKITKRGQNVTFRCDPISEHNRLYWYRQTLGQGPEFLTYFQNEAQLEKSRLLSDRFSAERPKGSFSTLEIQRTEQGDSAMYLCASSYGTGLETQYFGPGTRLLVL.